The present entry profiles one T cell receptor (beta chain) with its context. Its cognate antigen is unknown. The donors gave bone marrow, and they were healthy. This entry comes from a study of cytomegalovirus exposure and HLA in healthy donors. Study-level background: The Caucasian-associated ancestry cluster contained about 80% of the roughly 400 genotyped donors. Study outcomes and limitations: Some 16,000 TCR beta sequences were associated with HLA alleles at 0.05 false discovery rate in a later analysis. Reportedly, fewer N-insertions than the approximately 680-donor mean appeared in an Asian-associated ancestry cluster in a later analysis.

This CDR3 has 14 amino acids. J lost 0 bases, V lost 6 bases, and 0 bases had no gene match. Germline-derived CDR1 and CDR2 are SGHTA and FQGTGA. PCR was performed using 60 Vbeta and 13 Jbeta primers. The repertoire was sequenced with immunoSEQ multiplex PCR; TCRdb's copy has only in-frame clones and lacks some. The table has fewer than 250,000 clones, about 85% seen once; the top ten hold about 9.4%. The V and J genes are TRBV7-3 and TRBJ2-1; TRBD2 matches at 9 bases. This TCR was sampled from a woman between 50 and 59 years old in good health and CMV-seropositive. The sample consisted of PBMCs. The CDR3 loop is CASSSGGSYNEQFF. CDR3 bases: TGTGCCAGCAGTAGCGGGGGCTCCTACAATGAGCAGTTCTTC.